This T cell receptor beta chain derives from a study of blood T cells in healthy people across ages (dated by TCRdb to between 2014 and 2017). Study-level background: In model experiments, template switching captured roughly one uniquely barcoded TCR beta cDNA molecule for every two T cells. The study measured age-related changes in TCR beta repertoire diversity using deep sequencing normalized with unique cDNA molecular identifiers. The donors were split into four age groups: young (average around 15 years), middle-aged (around 37), aged (more than 55) and long-lived (over 75). Donors of different ages were randomly distributed across sequencing lanes to avoid experimental bias. Two additional independent replicas of 1 million unique cDNA reads from the same blood draw were analyzed for two donors (one aged 18 to 30 and one aged 80 or older). What the work shows at the level of the full study, not this receptor alone: Estimates of total diversity from one million sequenced T cells were regarded as lower bounds and underestimates. Because the CMV infection status of the donors was unknown, age-related changes in expanded clonotypes may potentially have been confounded. Observed TCR beta diversity per million T cells fell roughly linearly with age, and a significant reduction was already apparent by age around 40. Observed TCR beta diversity correlated strongly with the percentage of naive T cells measured by flow cytometry. Conclusive comparison of naive and antigen-experienced compartments was prevented by the profiling of bulk unsorted PBMCs. Compared with the aged group, the long-lived group had more naive CD4+ T cells, fewer expanded clones and increased TCR diversity, a pattern suggesting age selection.

To note about this clonotype: Its antigen remains undetermined. No quality values exist for individual bases; no much larger clone is one base distant.

Systemically healthy Caucasian individuals from Russia, some 40 in total and aged about 6 to 95 years, were included as donors. Roughly 9.5 milliliters of peripheral blood were drawn from each donor into EDTA-treated Vacutainer tubes. Ficoll-Paque density-gradient centrifugation was used to isolate PBMCs, with at least 6.5 million obtained per sample. Trizol reagent was used to extract total RNA from PBMCs, with at least 5.5 micrograms per sample. The percentages of naive CD45RAhigh/CD27high T cells were determined by flow cytometry on a PBMC aliquot from every donor. The library was prepared using 5' RACE. The reads were generated on an Illumina HiSeq 2500. A second PCR of roughly 6 to 12 cycles was run with a J-beta primer mix and a sample-barcoded 5' primer. Each TCR beta cDNA molecule received a unique molecular identifier from a template-switch 5' adaptor carrying 12 random nucleotides. Each sample yielded at least 3 million CDR3-containing paired-end reads. First-strand cDNA was synthesized from all RNA with the Mint cDNA synthesis kit, primed by a TRBC-specific oligonucleotide. Following uracil-DNA glycosylase treatment, all cDNA underwent a first 18-cycle PCR with the universal primers M1SS and BC2_uni_R. In the source study's methods: For normalization, 1 million high-quality reads were randomly selected from each sample, with every read carrying a distinct molecular identifier. Instead of being binned into consensus sequences, reads with shared molecular identifiers were discarded. MiTCR, set to a Q25 quality threshold and the strictest error-elimination algorithm, was used for CDR3 identification, clonotype clustering and error correction. Lower-bound total TCR beta diversity was estimated with a nonparametric unseen species model using Euler transformation. TCRdb passed the public sequencing reads through fastp at Q25 and MiXCR, retaining productive beta sequences. Rows are unified per CDR3 protein, each entry keeping the most common DNA and genes. None of the V and J calls come from the authors' own analysis; TCRdb made them. The sample table records roughly 1,500,000 distinct CDR3 sequences; approximately 40% of these occur just once. Of the sample, less than 8% is held by the ten largest clones.

Spanning cysteine to phenylalanine, the CDR3 consists of 13 amino acids. Here the CDR3 DNA is all that survives: 39 bases in frame from base 1. CDR1 MNHEY and CDR2 SVGAGI are derived from the germline V gene. V and J are truncated by 5 bases and 7 bases respectively, leaving an intervening sequence of 13 bases. The source of this sequence is a woman aged 18-29 years in good health. The sequence joins TRBV6-5 to TRBJ2-3; no confident D gene assignment can be made. Material for sequencing was blood. The CDR3: CASSHPDAHTQYF. The DNA reads TGTGCCAGCAGTCACCCGGACGCTCATACGCAGTATTTT.